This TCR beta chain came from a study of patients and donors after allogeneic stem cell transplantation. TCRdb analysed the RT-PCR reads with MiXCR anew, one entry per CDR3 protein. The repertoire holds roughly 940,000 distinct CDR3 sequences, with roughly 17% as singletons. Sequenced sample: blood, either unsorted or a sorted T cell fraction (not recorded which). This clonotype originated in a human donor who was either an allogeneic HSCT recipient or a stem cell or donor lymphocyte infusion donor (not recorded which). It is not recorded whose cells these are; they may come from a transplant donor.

The CDR3, as DNA: TGTGCCAGCAGTGGACGACAGAATTCACCCCTCCACTTT. Encoded protein: CASSGRQNSPLHF. V usage is TRBV25-1 and J usage is TRBJ1-6, with D maybe TRBD1 (5 bases). V was cut by 4 bases and J by 7 bases, with 8 bases left in between. There are 13 residues in the CDR3. Germline V lookup: CDR1 MGHDK, CDR2 SYGVNS.